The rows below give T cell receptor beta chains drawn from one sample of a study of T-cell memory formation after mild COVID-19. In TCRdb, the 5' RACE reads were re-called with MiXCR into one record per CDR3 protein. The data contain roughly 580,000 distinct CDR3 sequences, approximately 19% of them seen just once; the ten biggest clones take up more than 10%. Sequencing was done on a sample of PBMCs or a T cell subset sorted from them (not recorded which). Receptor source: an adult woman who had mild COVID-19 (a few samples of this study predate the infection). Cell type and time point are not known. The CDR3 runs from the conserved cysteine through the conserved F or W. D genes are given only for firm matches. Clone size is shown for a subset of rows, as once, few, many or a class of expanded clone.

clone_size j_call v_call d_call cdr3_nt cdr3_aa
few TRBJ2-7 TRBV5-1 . TGCGCCAGCAGCTTGGCATTGGGCCGTTTCTACGAGCAGTACTTC CASSLALGRFYEQYF
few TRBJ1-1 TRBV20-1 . TGCAGTGCTTCCCAGATCTCTGAAGCTTTCTTT CSASQISEAFF
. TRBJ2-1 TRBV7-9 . TGTGCCAGCAGCTTAGCGCTCAGGGTCCAGGGGTACAATGAGCAGTTCTTC CASSLALRVQGYNEQFF
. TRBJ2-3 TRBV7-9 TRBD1 TGTGCCAGCAGCACGGGACAGGCGGGAGATACGCAGTATTTT CASSTGQAGDTQYF
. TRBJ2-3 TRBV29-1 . TGCAGCGCCTGGGGCAGAACGACCGCAGATACGCAGTATTTT CSAWGRTTADTQYF
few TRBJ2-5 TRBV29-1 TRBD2 TGCAGCGTTCGACTAGCGGGGGGTCAAGAGACCCAGTACTTC CSVRLAGGQETQYF
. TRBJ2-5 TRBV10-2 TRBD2 TGCGCCAGCAGGAGTAGCGGGGGGCCTCGGGAGACCCAGTACTTC CASRSSGGPRETQYF
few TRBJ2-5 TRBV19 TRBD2 TGTGCCAGTAGTATCCTGTCGACAGGAATAGCGGGAGGAGGAGAGACCCAGTACTTC CASSILSTGIAGGGETQYF
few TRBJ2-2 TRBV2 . TGTGCCAGCAATCTGGCGGGCATCACCGGGGAGCTGTTTTTT CASNLAGITGELFF
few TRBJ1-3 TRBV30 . TGTGCCTGGGGGGCCTCTGGAAACACCATATATTTT CAWGASGNTIYF
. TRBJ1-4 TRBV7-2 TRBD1 TGTGCCAGCAGCGCGGGACAGGGTAATGAAAAACTGTTTTTT CASSAGQGNEKLFF
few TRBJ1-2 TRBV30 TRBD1 TGTGCCTGGAGTACCGGGACAGGTGGCTACACCTTC CAWSTGTGGYTF
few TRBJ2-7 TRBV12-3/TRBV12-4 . TGTGCCAGCAGTTTAAATCCTCGCTCCTACGAGCAGTACTTC CASSLNPRSYEQYF
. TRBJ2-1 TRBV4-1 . TGCGCCAGCAGCCAAGCGGGACCTCTCAATGAGCAGTTCTTC CASSQAGPLNEQFF
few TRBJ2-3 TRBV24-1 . TGTGCCACCAGTTGGACAGATACGCAGTATTTT CATSWTDTQYF
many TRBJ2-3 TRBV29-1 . TGCAGCGTTGAAGATCACGCGTACCAGTATTTT CSVEDHAYQYF
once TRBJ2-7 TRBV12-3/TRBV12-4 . TGTGCCAGCAGAGGGGATACCTACGAGCAGTACTTC CASRGDTYEQYF